The clone carrying this T cell receptor beta chain occurred many times. Its target is unknown. TCRdb itself ran the reads through MiXCR, one entry per CDR3 protein. The table has about 480,000 distinct CDR3 sequences, 33% seen once. The sample comes from a study of T cell repertoires in cytomegalovirus infection. Across the study: Researchers turned to recently identified HLA-C-restricted CMV epitopes as well as well-studied HLA-B-restricted ones. Public TCR beta signatures were indicative of both CMV infection and a matching HLA type. Study-wide results and caveats: Across the ex vivo response, the dominant clonotypes were HLA-C-restricted CMV-specific TCR beta clonotypes.

In germline, CDR1 is MGHRA, CDR2 YSYEKL. The CDR3 contains 17 residues. V lost 0 bases and J 4 bases, leaving 16 bases between the germline ends. This sample comprised cultured PBMCs, obtained from culture after CMV antigen stimulation. The chain combines TRBV4-1 with TRBJ1-5; no clear D gene. The origin of this receptor is a human donor in good health (CMV status not recorded). Some clones in this sample may be carry-over from other donors' samples. CDR3 region: CASSQDFYVSTNQPQHF. The CDR3 DNA reads TGCGCCAGCAGCCAAGATTTTTACGTGAGCACGAATCAGCCCCAGCATTTT.